This is a list of T cell receptor beta chains from one sample in a study of blood T cell repertoires in COVID-19. TCRdb's table, derived via immunoSEQ multiplex PCR, lists solely in-frame clones and lacks some. This sample has 150,000 or so clones, with approximately 86% found just once. Sequenced sample: PBMCs or T cells enriched from blood (not recorded which). Receptor source: a woman aged 40 to 50 who had been exposed to COVID-19. The CDR3 runs from the conserved cysteine through the conserved F or W. A D gene is named only where the DNA matches it firmly. Not all rows give a size; the values are once, few, many and, for expanded clones, a class.

>TRBV29-1|TRBD2|TRBJ2-5|NA
CSVPSSGLETQYF
TGCAGCGTCCCGTCTAGCGGGTTAGAGACCCAGTACTTC
>TRBV18|NA|TRBJ1-2|NA
CASSPPTDPYGYTF
TGTGCCAGCTCACCGCCGACAGATCCCTATGGCTACACCTTC
>TRBV5-5|TRBD1|TRBJ2-7|NA
CASSLTGTGDYEQYF
TGTGCCAGCAGCTTGACCGGGACAGGGGATTACGAGCAGTACTTC
>TRBV9|TRBD2|TRBJ2-3|NA
CASSVASGLAGGSLTDTQYF
TGTGCCAGCAGCGTAGCTTCTGGACTAGCGGGAGGGAGTCTCACAGATACGCAGTATTTT
>TRBV5-5|NA|TRBJ2-5|NA
CASSLGVSGGAGETQYF
TGTGCCAGCAGCTTGGGTGTTAGTGGGGGGGCCGGAGAGACCCAGTACTTC
>TRBV18|TRBD1|TRBJ1-1|NA
CASSLSRDRMNTEAFF
TGTGCCAGCTCACTATCCCGGGACAGGATGAACACTGAAGCTTTCTTT
>TRBV2|TRBD1|TRBJ2-7|NA
CASTPGGWEQYF
TGTGCCAGCACCCCAGGGGGATGGGAGCAGTACTTC
>TRBV9|TRBD1|TRBJ1-4|NA
CASSVTGGSNEKLFF
TGTGCCAGCAGCGTGACAGGGGGCTCTAATGAAAAACTGTTTTTT
>TRBV5-1|NA|TRBJ2-5|NA
CASSLGQWGETQYF
TGCGCCAGCAGCTTGGGACAGTGGGGAGAGACCCAGTACTTC
>TRBV24-1|TRBD2|TRBJ2-3|NA
CATSSSGSTDTQYF
TGTGCCACCAGCTCTAGCGGGAGCACAGATACGCAGTATTTT
>TRBV13|TRBD2|TRBJ2-3|NA
CASSPRREGSDTQYF
TGTGCCAGCAGCCCCCGGCGGGAGGGGTCAGATACGCAGTATTTT
>TRBV14|NA|TRBJ1-2|NA
CASSQAISYGYTF
TGTGCCAGCAGCCAAGCTATCTCCTATGGCTACACCTTC
>TRBV10-2|NA|TRBJ1-3|NA
CASRADSNSGNTIYF
TGCGCCAGCAGGGCGGACAGCAACTCTGGAAACACCATATATTTT
>TRBV6-4|TRBD1|TRBJ2-6|NA
CASSEGQAGANVLTF
TGTGCCAGCAGTGAGGGACAGGCTGGGGCCAACGTCCTGACTTTC
>TRBV5-8|TRBD2|TRBJ2-1|NA
CASSWGLAGGLVHEQFF
TGTGCCAGCAGCTGGGGACTAGCGGGAGGTTTGGTCCATGAGCAGTTCTTC
>TRBV7-9|TRBD2|TRBJ2-2|NA
CASSFSLAGTGELFF
TGTGCCAGCAGCTTTTCTCTAGCGGGTACCGGGGAGCTGTTTTTT
>TRBV28|TRBD1|TRBJ1-5|NA
CASRIDRGRYQPQHF
TGTGCCAGCAGAATAGACAGGGGAAGATATCAGCCCCAGCATTTT
>TRBV4-2|TRBD2|TRBJ2-1|NA
CASSLAGGFYNEQFF
TGTGCCAGCAGCCTAGCGGGGGGGTTTTACAATGAGCAGTTCTTC
>TRBV5-1|NA|TRBJ1-4|NA
CASSLSGFDEKLFF
TGCGCCAGCAGCTTGTCCGGGTTTGATGAAAAACTGTTTTTT
>TRBV19|NA|TRBJ1-4|NA
CASSIDTGTSNEKLFF
TGTGCCAGTAGTATAGATACGGGGACAAGCAATGAAAAACTGTTTTTT
>TRBV27|TRBD1|TRBJ2-5|once
CASSPLDRETQYF
TGTGCCAGCAGTCCCCTGGACAGGGAGACCCAGTACTTC
>TRBV19|NA|TRBJ1-3|once
CASSPETYSGNTIYF
TGTGCCAGTAGTCCGGAGACTTACTCTGGAAACACCATATATTTT
>TRBV3-1/TRBV3-2|TRBD1|TRBJ1-2|NA
CASSQRQGAAYGYTF
TGTGCCAGCAGCCAGAGACAGGGGGCGGCCTATGGCTACACCTTC
>TRBV6-6|NA|TRBJ1-4|NA
CASSYGSTNEKLFF
TGTGCCAGCAGTTACGGCTCAACTAATGAAAAACTGTTTTTT
>TRBV5-1|NA|TRBJ2-3|NA
CASSLVQGSADTQYF
TGCGCCAGCAGCTTGGTACAGGGTAGCGCAGATACGCAGTATTTT
>TRBV29-1|TRBD2|TRBJ2-1|NA
CSVEGGLVFFNEQFF
TGCAGCGTTGAAGGGGGACTAGTATTTTTCAATGAGCAGTTCTTC
>TRBV27|TRBD2|TRBJ2-1|NA
CASSWGGDSGYNEQFF
TGTGCCAGCAGTTGGGGGGGGGACTCCGGCTACAATGAGCAGTTCTTC
>TRBV18|NA|TRBJ2-7|NA
CASSSAQDYEQYF
TGTGCCAGCTCATCGGCTCAGGACTACGAGCAGTACTTC
>TRBV5-4|TRBD1|TRBJ1-1|NA
CASRLSGGTEAFF
TGTGCCAGCCGCCTGTCAGGGGGGACTGAAGCTTTCTTT